This T cell receptor (beta chain) originates from a study of T cell changes during pregnancy in multiple sclerosis. In germline, CDR1 is MNHNY, CDR2 SVGAGI (reference sequence). The CDR3 has 14 residues. Trimming took 6 bases from V and 0 from J, leaving 9 bases between them. Some clones are missing from TCRdb's copy, which holds only in-frame ones; the method was immunoSEQ multiplex PCR. The sample has approximately 40,000 clones, roughly nine tenths seen once. This TCR came from a female donor with multiple sclerosis, enrolled in a pregnancy study. The sequenced sample was CD4+ T cells from peripheral blood mononuclear cells, obtained in the second trimester of pregnancy. V gene TRBV6-6 combines with J gene TRBJ1-3; D ambiguous. The CDR3: CASSPRDSGNTIYF. DNA of the CDR3: TGTGCCAGCAGCCCTCGGGACTCTGGAAACACCATATATTTT.